Many counts were recorded for the clone carrying this TCR beta chain. What it binds is unknown. The donors, all healthy, were Caucasians living in Russia, aged about 6 to 100. Per sample, a minimum of 6 million PBMCs were isolated. These data come from a study of blood T cells in healthy people across ages. Study-wide findings and caveats: Estimates of diversity drawn from one million T cells were considered underestimates. With age, beta diversity per million T cells declined roughly linearly, significantly by 40.

Together with a sample-barcoded 5' primer, a J-beta primer mix was included in a second PCR lasting about 7 to 11 cycles. TCRdb itself ran the 5' RACE reads through MiXCR, one entry per CDR3 protein. The sample consists of more than 800,000 distinct CDR3 sequences, 29% of them appearing once. With 3 bases clipped from V and 15 bases from J, the junction kept 8 bases outside the gene matches. This CDR3 spans 13 amino acids. Source material: blood. The clonotype was recovered from an elderly woman in good health. This chain links TRBV12-3 or TRBV12-4 with TRBJ2-1, with 10 bases lining up with TRBD1. CDR3 sequence: CASSFSPTGGLFF. In DNA form, the CDR3 reads TGTGCCAGCAGTTTTTCCCCGACAGGGGGCCTGTTCTTC.